Included here is one T cell receptor beta chain sequence, with context. These data belong to a study of T cell changes during pregnancy in multiple sclerosis. Sequencing was performed with immunoSEQ multiplex PCR; in TCRdb, only in-frame clones are kept and a portion is missing. The sample carries about 68,000 clones, approximately 92% recorded once. The CDR3 contains 14 residues. The V gene's germline CDR1 is GTSNPN and CDR2 SVGIG (reference sequence). Trimming stripped 1 base from V and 4 bases from J, with 11 bases between. Sequenced here: peripheral blood, sampled after pregnancy. The TCR originated in a female donor in good health, enrolled as a control in a pregnancy study. The V and J genes are TRBV30 and TRBJ1-5, with a weak D call TRBD1 (6 bases). CDR3 DNA: TGTGCCTGGAGTGAAGGACAGCCGAATCAGCCCCAGCATTTT. Translation: CAWSEGQPNQPQHF.